The clone carrying this T cell receptor beta chain was counted a few times. What it binds is not known. The PCR employed 60 Vbeta primers together with 13 Jbeta primers. Produced via immunoSEQ multiplex PCR; TCRdb's table is partial and in-frame only. This sample has about 93,000 clones, with around four fifths found just once. Healthy bone marrow donors formed the donor group. The sample originates from a study of cytomegalovirus exposure and HLA in healthy donors. Study-wide results and limits: With DRB1 most and HLA-C fewest, TCR association rates differed between HLA loci in a later analysis. There were some public TCRs occurring in many donors, but most TCR sequences were rare. Researchers catalogued about 150 TCR beta chains as cytomegalovirus-associated.

This CDR3 has 16 amino acids. Looked up from germline, CDR1 is MRHNA and CDR2 is SNTAGT. The J segment lost 5 bases and the V segment lost 2 bases, leaving 8 bases of the junction unmatched. The chain joins TRBV6-4 to TRBJ2-2; 7 nucleotides line up with TRBD2. The sequence derives from a woman between 40 and 55 years old in good health and CMV-seronegative. Sequenced material: PBMCs. The CDR3 protein is CASSDTAGDGTGELFF. CDR3 bases: TGTGCCAGCAGTGACACGGCGGGAGATGGGACCGGGGAGCTGTTTTTT.